Below, 30 T cell receptor beta chains from the same sample are listed, as sequenced in a study of T cells expressing NK-cell markers. TCRdb reprocessed the 5' RACE reads and stores each CDR3 protein as one record, lacking DNA. The sample totals 500,000 to 700,000 distinct CDR3 sequences. The sequencing input was blood T cells: a sorted CD56 or NKG2C T cell subset, CD4+ or CD8+ T cells, or bulk PBMC T cells (not recorded which). All receptors come from a man aged 18-30 years in good health.

The chain combines TRBV5-5 with TRBJ2-7; TCRdb's D gene call, TRBD2, goes unchecked for lack of DNA. This CDR3 comprises 16 residues. Germline CDR1 is SGHKS and CDR2 is YYEKEE (reference sequence). CDR3 sequence: CASSPTGLAGVYEQYF.

J is TRBJ1-2 and V is TRBV6-1; the D gene TCRdb calls, TRBD1, cannot be checked with no DNA. The CDR3 sequence is 15 residues long. Germline V lookup: CDR1 MNHNS, CDR2 SASEGT. The chain's CDR3 is CASSSGGTGGYGYTF.

The chain uses TRBV29-1 and TRBJ2-3; lacking DNA, the TRBD2 call made by TCRdb goes unchecked. CDR3 length: 15 residues. Germline CDR1 reads SQVTM; CDR2 reads ANQGSEA. CDR3 region: CSVEDWAGEIDTQYF.

The V and J genes are TRBV6-4 and TRBJ2-1; no DNA is available, so the TRBD2 call from TCRdb remains unchecked. Germline CDR1 is MRHNA and CDR2 is SNTAGT. The CDR3 loop spans 14 amino acids. The CDR3 spells CASSVASGFSEQFF.

J is TRBJ2-5 and V is TRBV29-1; TCRdb's D call of TRBD1 is untestable without DNA. The CDR3 sequence is 14 residues long. CDR1 is SQVTM and CDR2 is ANQGSEA in the germline V gene. The CDR3 protein is CSVTGTAQWETQYF. Together with reference TRBV29-1 and TRBJ2-5, the CDR3 gives the full variable domain: SAVISQKPSRDICQRGTSLTIQCQVDSQVTMMFWYRQQPGQSLTLIATANQGSEATYESGFVIDKFPISRPNLTFSTLTVSNMSPEDSSIYLCSVTGTAQWETQYFGPGTRLLVL.

The chain has TRBV20-1 and TRBJ2-1; TCRdb's D call of TRBD1 is untestable without DNA. CDR3 length: 14 amino acids. CDR1 DFQATT and CDR2 SNEGSKA come from the germline V gene (reference sequence). CDR3 in amino acids: CSASGPTRANEQFF.

The rearrangement joins TRBV10-3 to TRBJ2-5; TCRdb's assignment of TRBD2 cannot be checked, as there is no DNA. CDR1 ENHRY and CDR2 SYGVKD come from the germline V gene. This CDR3 region has 15 residues. The CDR3 region is CAISPGLAGDGTQYF.

The chain is built from TRBV5-1 and TRBJ2-7; TCRdb proposes TRBD1, but this gene call is untestable without DNA. CDR1 is SGHRS, CDR2 YFSETQ, per germline. The CDR3 is 15 residues long. Here the CDR3 reads CASRSPGQQSLEQYF.

The V gene is TRBV15, the J gene TRBJ2-5; TCRdb designates TRBD2, a call that cannot be tested without DNA. CDR3 size: 16 residues. Germline CDR1 is LNHNV and CDR2 is YYDKDF (reference sequence). CDR3 amino acids: CATSRATGTSLGTQYF.

The rearrangement links TRBV4-3 to TRBJ2-1; TCRdb outputs TRBD1, but without DNA this stays unchecked. The CDR3 is 15 residues long. Germline CDR1 and CDR2: LGHNA and YSLEER. CDR3 region: CASKEQVGVYNEQFF.

This chain uses TRBV10-3 with TRBJ2-5; TCRdb's assignment of TRBD1 cannot be checked, as there is no DNA. CDR1 and CDR2 (germline): ENHRY, SYGVKD. This CDR3 region has 15 residues. CDR3 loop: CAISVGTRELETQYF.

V gene TRBV12-3 or TRBV12-4 combines with J gene TRBJ2-5; TCRdb calls TRBD1, which cannot be checked without DNA. The CDR3 extends over 14 amino acids. The CDR3 spells CASSRGQYQETQYF.

V is TRBV20-1 and J is TRBJ2-4; there is no DNA to check the TCRdb D call of TRBD1. Germline V gene lookup returns CDR1 DFQATT and CDR2 SNEGSKA (reference sequence). The CDR3 consists of 16 residues. CDR3: CSAREGQGIAKNIQYF.

This chain uses TRBV3-1 with TRBJ2-7; TCRdb outputs TRBD1, but without DNA this stays unchecked. This CDR3 is 16 amino acids long. Germline CDR1 and CDR2: LGHDT and YNNKEL (reference sequence). CDR3 sequence reads: CASSQDFSGAAYEQYF.

The chain recombines TRBV6-5 with TRBJ2-7. The CDR3 consists of 14 residues. Germline V gene sequence: CDR1 MNHEY, CDR2 SVGAGI. CDR3 residues: CASSYTSSSYEQYF.

The genes are TRBV7-9 and TRBJ2-1; without DNA, the TCRdb call of TRBD2 cannot be checked. Germline CDR1 SEHNR, CDR2 FQNEAQ (reference sequence). The CDR3 is 15 residues long. Here the CDR3 reads CASSPRTSSLRGQFF.

V is TRBV4-1 and J is TRBJ2-7; the TRBD2 assignment by TCRdb is unverifiable without DNA. Germline V CDR1 and CDR2: MGHRA, YSYEKL. The CDR3 loop spans 17 amino acids. Here the CDR3 reads CASSQGGLTTNSYEQYF.

This chain connects TRBV20-1 to TRBJ2-1; TCRdb picks TRBD2, but there is no DNA to check that call. The CDR3 has 13 residues. Germline CDR1 and CDR2: DFQATT and SNEGSKA (reference sequence). The CDR3 loop reads CSASLLVDGEQFF.

This rearrangement joins TRBV7-6 to TRBJ2-2; TCRdb picks TRBD1, but there is no DNA to check that call. Germline lookup yields CDR1 SGHVS and CDR2 FNYEAQ. This CDR3 has 16 residues. CDR3 region: CASSLGDRGDTGELFF.

This chain links TRBV6-2 or TRBV6-3 with TRBJ2-7; TCRdb picks TRBD2, but there is no DNA to check that call. This CDR3 has 14 residues. Germline V CDR1 and CDR2: MNHEY, SVGEGT. CDR3 in amino acids: CASSKLAGVFEQYF.

The chain couples TRBV5-5 to TRBJ1-5; without DNA, the TCRdb call of TRBD1 cannot be checked. The CDR3 sequence is 15 residues long. Germline CDR1 is SGHKS and CDR2 is YYEKEE (reference sequence). The CDR3 is CASSISQGVGQPQHF.

The chain combines TRBV7-2 with TRBJ2-5; TCRdb indicates TRBD1, and absent DNA this call remains unverified. The CDR3 has 14 residues. Per germline, CDR1 SGHTA and CDR2 FQGNSA. The CDR3 loop reads CASSLVSGGGTQYF.

The chain couples TRBV10-2 to TRBJ1-2. The CDR3 consists of 12 residues. Looked up from germline, CDR1 is WSHSY and CDR2 is SAAADI. The CDR3 here is CASSESSSGYTF.

The J gene is TRBJ1-2, the V gene TRBV7-2; as DNA is missing, the TRBD1 call by TCRdb cannot be tested. Germline V gene sequence: CDR1 SGHTA, CDR2 FQGNSA. The CDR3 extends over 13 amino acids. The CDR3 sequence is CASSPQQGDGYTF. The whole variable domain, remainder taken from reference TRBV7-2 and TRBJ1-2, is GAGVSQSPSNKVTEKGKDVELRCDPISGHTALYWYRQSLGQGLEFLIYFQGNSAPDKSGLPSDRFSAERTGGSVSTLTIQRTQQEDSAVYLCASSPQQGDGYTFGSGTRLTVV.

The chain recombines TRBV15 with TRBJ2-3; TCRdb selects TRBD1, and the lack of DNA leaves this call unchecked. Germline values: CDR1 LNHNV, CDR2 YYDKDF (reference sequence). The CDR3 sequence is 16 residues long. The CDR3 protein is CATEEKRGAPADTQYF.

This chain connects TRBV29-1 to TRBJ2-3; the TCRdb D gene call, TRBD1, has no DNA to confirm it. Germline V gives CDR1 SQVTM, CDR2 ANQGSEA. CDR3 length: 16 amino acids. The CDR3 region is CSVERKRDTRVDTQYF.

The genes are TRBV12-3 or TRBV12-4 and TRBJ2-1; TCRdb returns TRBD1, unconfirmable since there is no DNA. This CDR3 has 14 amino acids. The CDR3 sequence: CASSLVQGAVTQFF.

The chain has TRBV28 and TRBJ2-1; TCRdb's D call, TRBD1, is unchecked because there is no DNA. This CDR3 comprises 16 residues. Germline CDR1 is MDHEN and CDR2 is SYDVKM. The CDR3 protein is CASSLGGERIYNEQFF.

The chain carries TRBV12-3 or TRBV12-4 and TRBJ1-2. The CDR3 extends over 15 amino acids. The CDR3 here is CASTLPGSGSYGYTF.

The chain uses TRBV5-1 and TRBJ2-2; no DNA is available, so the TRBD2 call from TCRdb remains unchecked. Germline-derived CDR1 and CDR2 are SGHRS and YFSETQ. The CDR3 has 19 residues. This chain's CDR3 is CASSLTIQTTSGNTGELFF.